This TCR beta chain came from a study of response to subunit inactivated influenza vaccine. Broader study findings: The authors put forward the suggestion that each seasonal influenza vaccination may bring in only a limited number of new T cells.

CDR3 length equals 15 residues. Germline lookup yields CDR1 LGHDT and CDR2 YNNKEL (reference sequence). V lost 3 bases and J lost 4, with 16 bases in between. This clonotype was recorded a few times. Its antigen is not known. TCRdb re-called the RT-PCR reads with MiXCR, one entry per CDR3 protein. This table holds over 400,000 distinct CDR3 sequences, over 10% found once. The source was PBMCs from blood, collected 40 to 50 days after vaccination. The chain combines TRBV3-1 with TRBJ2-7; D perhaps matches TRBD2 (5 bases). This sequence was found in a man aged 45-60 years who received an inactivated influenza vaccine. CDR3 in amino acids: CASSHQSGIWYEQYF. The CDR3 nucleotides are TGTGCCAGCAGCCACCAGTCGGGGATTTGGTACGAGCAGTACTTC.